Listed here are 11 T cell receptor beta chains from one sample, sequenced in a study of cytomegalovirus exposure and HLA in healthy donors. Primers for the PCR totalled 60 Vbeta and 13 Jbeta. Assay: immunoSEQ multiplex PCR; the TCRdb copy retains only in-frame clones and omits some. The sample consists of 160,000 or so clones, approximately 85% of them appearing once. The material sequenced was PBMCs. Receptors were obtained from a man aged 50 to 59 in good health and CMV-seropositive.

The chain couples TRBV4-1 to TRBJ2-7; possibly TRBD1 for D (5 bases). V lost 3 bases and J lost 4, with 13 bases in between. This CDR3 has 14 residues. Per the germline V gene, CDR1 is MGHRA and CDR2 is YSYEKL. The CDR3 DNA is TGCGCCAGCAGCCAGACCGAGACAGTTTACGAGCAGTACTTC. It is translated as CASSQTETVYEQYF.

The V call is TRBV30, the J call TRBJ2-7; 7 bases fit TRBD1. Germline trimming cut 0 bases from V and 3 bases from J; bases unmatched to any gene: 5. This CDR3 has 14 residues. The germline V gene encodes CDR1 GTSNPN and CDR2 SVGIG (reference sequence). The CDR3: CAWSVGGQIYEQYF. The CDR3 nucleotides read TGTGCCTGGAGTGTAGGGGGACAGATCTACGAGCAGTACTTC.

V gene TRBV9 combines with J gene TRBJ2-1, with D tentatively TRBD1 (5 bases). The V end was cut by 0 bases, the J end by 0 bases, with 10 bases between. The CDR3 sequence is 16 residues long. The germline V gene encodes CDR1 SGDLS and CDR2 YYNGEE. CDR3 sequence (DNA): TGTGCCAGCAGCGTAGAGGGGATCGACTCCTACAATGAGCAGTTCTTC. It translates to CASSVEGIDSYNEQFF.

The rearrangement uses TRBV29-1 and TRBJ1-2; maybe TRBD1 (5 bases). CDR1 is SQVTM and CDR2 is ANQGSEA in the germline V gene. V gave up 5 bases and J gave up 4 bases, with 8 bases separating them. The CDR3 contains 11 residues. The chain's CDR3 is CSVPGGYGYTF. CDR3 sequence (DNA): TGCAGCGTTCCGGGGGGCTATGGCTACACCTTC.

V and J are TRBV5-1 and TRBJ2-1; TRBD2 matches 11 bases. The CDR3 has 16 residues. Germline V gives CDR1 SGHRS, CDR2 YFSETQ. V trimming: 4 bases; J trimming: 6 bases; junction bases outside the gene matches: 9. The CDR3 sequence is CASSTQTSGTVNEQFF. DNA for the CDR3: TGCGCCAGCAGCACCCAGACTAGCGGGACGGTCAATGAGCAGTTCTTC.

On this clone: Other nucleotide sequences in the sample specify the same CDR3. The rearrangement joins TRBV14 to TRBJ2-4; 11 positions match TRBD2. This CDR3 has 13 residues. The V segment lost 3 bases and the J segment 8 bases; nucleotides outside the gene matches: 0. The germline V gene has CDR1 SGHDN and CDR2 FVKESK. In DNA form, the CDR3 reads TGTGCCAGCAGCCAGGGACTAGCGGACATTCAGTACTTC. This sequence encodes CASSQGLADIQYF.

J is TRBJ1-4 and V is TRBV2; D unresolved. V was pared by 2 bases and J by 3 bases, with 10 bases between. Germline V gene sequence: CDR1 SNHLY, CDR2 FYNNEI. The length of the CDR3 is 15 residues. CDR3 loop: CASSEYDQANEKLFF. CDR3 nucleotide sequence: TGTGCCAGCAGTGAATATGACCAGGCTAATGAAAAACTGTTTTTT.

This sequence joins TRBV9 and TRBJ2-2; D may be TRBD1 (5 bases). Deletions cut 0 bases from V and 7 bases from J, with 16 bases between. Germline loops: CDR1 SGDLS, CDR2 YYNGEE. The CDR3 covers 16 residues. The chain's CDR3 is CASSVDPTVHGGELFF. The CDR3 DNA reads TGTGCCAGCAGCGTAGACCCGACAGTACATGGCGGGGAGCTGTTTTTT.

The chain has TRBV5-1 and TRBJ2-5; possible D gene TRBD2, 6 bases. The CDR3 extends over 15 amino acids. Germline-derived CDR1 and CDR2 are SGHRS and YFSETQ. Trimming took 0 bases from V and 2 from J, leaving 11 bases between them. In nucleotides, the CDR3 is TGCGCCAGCAGCTTGGCTAGCAGCGGGCAAGAGACCCAGTACTTC. Translating gives CASSLASSGQETQYF.

The chain links TRBV6-4 to TRBJ1-5; the D gene is possibly TRBD1 (6 bases). CDR1 and CDR2 from the germline V gene are MRHNA and SNTAGT. CDR3 length: 13 amino acids. The V end was cut by 4 bases, the J end by 3 bases, with 7 bases between. CDR3 in amino acids: CASSAGDNQPQHF. The CDR3 DNA sequence: TGTGCCAGCAGTGCAGGGGACAATCAGCCCCAGCATTTT.

V is TRBV5-5 and J is TRBJ2-1, with TRBD1 matching over 8 bases. Germline CDR1 is SGHKS and CDR2 is YYEKEE (reference sequence). CDR3 length: 15 residues. J was trimmed by 9 bases and V by 3 bases; bases with no gene match: 11. For the CDR3, the DNA is TGTGCCAGCAGCTCCGGGACAGGTTTTTTCGGTGAGCAGTTCTTC. Translating gives CASSSGTGFFGEQFF.